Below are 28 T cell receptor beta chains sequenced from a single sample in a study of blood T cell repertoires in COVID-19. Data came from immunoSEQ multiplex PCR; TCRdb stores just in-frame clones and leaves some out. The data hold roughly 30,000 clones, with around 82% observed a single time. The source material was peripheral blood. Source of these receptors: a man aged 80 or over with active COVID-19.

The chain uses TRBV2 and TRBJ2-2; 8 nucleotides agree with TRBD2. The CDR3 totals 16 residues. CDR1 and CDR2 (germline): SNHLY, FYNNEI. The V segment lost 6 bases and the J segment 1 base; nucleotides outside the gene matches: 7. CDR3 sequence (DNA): TGTGCCAGCAGCACGACTAGCGCGAAGAACACCGGGGAGCTGTTTTTT. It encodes CASSTTSAKNTGELFF.

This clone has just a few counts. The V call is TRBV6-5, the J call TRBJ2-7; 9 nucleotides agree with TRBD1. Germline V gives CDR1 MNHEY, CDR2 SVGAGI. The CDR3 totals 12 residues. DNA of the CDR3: TGTGCCAGCAGTTACTTAAGACAGGGGGGAGTGGTC. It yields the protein CASSYLRQGGVV.

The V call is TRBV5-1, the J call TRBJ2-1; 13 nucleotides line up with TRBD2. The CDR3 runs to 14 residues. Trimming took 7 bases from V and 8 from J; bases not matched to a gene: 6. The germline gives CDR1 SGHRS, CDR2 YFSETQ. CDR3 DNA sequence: TGCGCCAGCGAACTAGCGGGGGGGCTCGATGAGCAGTTCTTC. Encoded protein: CASELAGGLDEQFF.

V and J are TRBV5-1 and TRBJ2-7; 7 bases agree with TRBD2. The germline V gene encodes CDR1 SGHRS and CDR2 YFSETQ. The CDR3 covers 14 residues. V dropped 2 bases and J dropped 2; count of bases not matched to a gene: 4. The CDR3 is CASSLAGTTYEQYF. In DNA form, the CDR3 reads TGCGCCAGCAGCTTAGCGGGGACGACCTACGAGCAGTACTTC.

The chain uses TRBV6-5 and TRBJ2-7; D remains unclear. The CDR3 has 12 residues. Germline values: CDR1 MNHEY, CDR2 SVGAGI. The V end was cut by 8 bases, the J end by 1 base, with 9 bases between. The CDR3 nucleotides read TGTGCCAGCCTATCGGGTTCCTACGAGCAGTACTTC. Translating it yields CASLSGSYEQYF.

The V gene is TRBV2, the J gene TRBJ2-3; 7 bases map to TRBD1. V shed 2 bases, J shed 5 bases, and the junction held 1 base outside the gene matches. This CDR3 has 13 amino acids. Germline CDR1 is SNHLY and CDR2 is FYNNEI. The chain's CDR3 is CASSENRGDTQYF. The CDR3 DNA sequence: TGTGCCAGCAGTGAAAACAGGGGAGATACGCAGTATTTT.

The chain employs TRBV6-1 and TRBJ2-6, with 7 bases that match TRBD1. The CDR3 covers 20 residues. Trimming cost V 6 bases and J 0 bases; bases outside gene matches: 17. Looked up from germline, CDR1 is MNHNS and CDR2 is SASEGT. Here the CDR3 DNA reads TGTGCCAGCAGGGAAAGACAGGGCCCCGGAACCGTCTCTGGGGCCAACGTCCTGACTTTC. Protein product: CASRERQGPGTVSGANVLTF.

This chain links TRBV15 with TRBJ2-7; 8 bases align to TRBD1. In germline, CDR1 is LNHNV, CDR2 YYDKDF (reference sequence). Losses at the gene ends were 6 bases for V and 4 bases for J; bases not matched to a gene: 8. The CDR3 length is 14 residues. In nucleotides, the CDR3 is TGTGCCACCAGATCCCCAGGGGGCGGTTACGAGCAGTACTTC. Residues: CATRSPGGGYEQYF.

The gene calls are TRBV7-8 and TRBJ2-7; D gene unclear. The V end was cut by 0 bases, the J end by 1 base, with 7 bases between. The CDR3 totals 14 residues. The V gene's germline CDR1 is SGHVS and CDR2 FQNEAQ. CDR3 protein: CASSLAVSSYEQYF. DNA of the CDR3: TGTGCCAGCAGCTTAGCGGTCAGTTCCTACGAGCAGTACTTC.

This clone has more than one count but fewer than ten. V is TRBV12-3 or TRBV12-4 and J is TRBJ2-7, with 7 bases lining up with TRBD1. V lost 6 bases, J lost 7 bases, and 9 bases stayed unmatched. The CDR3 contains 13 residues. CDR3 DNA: TGTGCCAGCAGCAAGGGACAGCCCTTTGAGCAGTACTTC. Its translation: CASSKGQPFEQYF.

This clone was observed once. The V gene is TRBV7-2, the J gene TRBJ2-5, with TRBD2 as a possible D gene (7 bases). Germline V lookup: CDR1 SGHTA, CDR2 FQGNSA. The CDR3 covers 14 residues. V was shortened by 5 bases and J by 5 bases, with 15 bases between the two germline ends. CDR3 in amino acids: CASSLGGGWETQYF. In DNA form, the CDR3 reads TGTGCCAGCAGCCTAGGGGGGGGTTGGGAGACCCAGTACTTC.

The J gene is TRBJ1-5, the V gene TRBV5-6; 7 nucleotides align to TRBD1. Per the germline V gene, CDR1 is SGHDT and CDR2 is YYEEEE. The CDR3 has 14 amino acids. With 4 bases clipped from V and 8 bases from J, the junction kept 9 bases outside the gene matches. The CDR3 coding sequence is TGTGCCAGCAGCCCAGGACAGGCGGTCAAGCCCCAGCATTTT. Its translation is CASSPGQAVKPQHF.

As DNA, the CDR3 is TGTGCCAGCAGCCAAGCAGGGTCTTCGGGCTATGGCTACACCTTC. Its protein is CASSQAGSSGYGYTF. The chain links TRBV3-1 (or the pseudogene TRBV3-2) to TRBJ1-2; D possibly corresponds to TRBD1 (5 bases). This CDR3 spans 15 amino acids. The germline V gene has CDR1 LGHDT and CDR2 YNNKEL (reference sequence). The V end lost 1 base, the J end lost 4 bases, and 13 bases lay between the germline ends.

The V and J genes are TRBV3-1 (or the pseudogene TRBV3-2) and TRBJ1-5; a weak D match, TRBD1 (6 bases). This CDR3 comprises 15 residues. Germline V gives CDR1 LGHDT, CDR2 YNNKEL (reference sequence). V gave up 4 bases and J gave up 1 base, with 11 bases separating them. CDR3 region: CASSPVRGSNQPQHF. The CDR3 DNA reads TGTGCCAGCAGCCCCGTCAGGGGCAGCAATCAGCCCCAGCATTTT.

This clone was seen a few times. CDR3 bases: TGTGCCAGCAGCCTCCGGACAGGGTTCCCCTACGAGCAGTACTTC. It encodes CASSLRTGFPYEQYF. The chain employs TRBV21-1 and TRBJ2-7; the table names TRBD1, a call not compared with the DNA. TRBV21-1 is a recognized pseudogene. The CDR3 spans 15 residues.

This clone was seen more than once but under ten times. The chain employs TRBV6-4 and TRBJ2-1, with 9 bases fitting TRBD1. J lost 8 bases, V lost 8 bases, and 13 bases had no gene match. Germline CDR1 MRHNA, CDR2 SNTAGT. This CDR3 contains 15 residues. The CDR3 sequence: CASRYNPGQGYEQFF. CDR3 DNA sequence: TGTGCCAGCCGTTATAATCCGGGACAGGGCTATGAGCAGTTCTTC.

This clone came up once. This CDR3 reads CASSQTGSDQPQHF. The CDR3 DNA follows: TGTGCCAGCAGCCAGACAGGGTCTGATCAGCCCCAGCATTTT. The chain joins TRBV5-6 to TRBJ1-5; 7 nucleotides match TRBD1. Germline values: CDR1 SGHDT, CDR2 YYEEEE. J was trimmed by 5 bases and V by 4 bases; bases with no gene match: 6. The CDR3 length is 14 residues.

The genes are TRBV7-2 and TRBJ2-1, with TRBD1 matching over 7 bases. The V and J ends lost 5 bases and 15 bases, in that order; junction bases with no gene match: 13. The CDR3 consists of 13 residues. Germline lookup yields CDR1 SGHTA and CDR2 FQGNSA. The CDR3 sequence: CASSPRSDRVVFF. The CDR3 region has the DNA TGTGCCAGCAGCCCCCGATCTGACAGGGTTGTGTTCTTC. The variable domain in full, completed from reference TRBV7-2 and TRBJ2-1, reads GAGVSQSPSNKVTEKGKDVELRCDPISGHTALYWYRQSLGQGLEFLIYFQGNSAPDKSGLPSDRFSAERTGGSVSTLTIQRTQQEDSAVYLCASSPRSDRVVFFGPGTRLTVL.

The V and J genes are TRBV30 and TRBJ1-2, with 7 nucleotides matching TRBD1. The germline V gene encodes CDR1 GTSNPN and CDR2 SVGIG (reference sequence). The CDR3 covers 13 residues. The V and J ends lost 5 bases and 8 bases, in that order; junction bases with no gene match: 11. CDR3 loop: CAWRDRQGRGYTF. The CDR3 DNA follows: TGTGCCTGGCGAGACCGACAGGGCCGGGGCTACACCTTC.

CDR3 in DNA: TGTGCCAGTAGTATGGGACAGGGGGCGACTATCTCTGGAAACACCATATATTTT. It encodes CASSMGQGATISGNTIYF. This chain uses TRBV19 with TRBJ1-3; 12 positions match TRBD1. This CDR3 has 18 residues. The germline V gene has CDR1 LNHDA and CDR2 SQIVND (reference sequence). The trim removed 3 bases at V and 0 bases at J, leaving 6 bases unmatched.

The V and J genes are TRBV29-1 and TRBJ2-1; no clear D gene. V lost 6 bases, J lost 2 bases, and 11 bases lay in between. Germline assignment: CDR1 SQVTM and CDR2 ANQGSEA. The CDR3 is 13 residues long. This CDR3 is CSVATETYNEQFF. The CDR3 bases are TGCAGCGTAGCGACGGAAACCTACAATGAGCAGTTCTTC.

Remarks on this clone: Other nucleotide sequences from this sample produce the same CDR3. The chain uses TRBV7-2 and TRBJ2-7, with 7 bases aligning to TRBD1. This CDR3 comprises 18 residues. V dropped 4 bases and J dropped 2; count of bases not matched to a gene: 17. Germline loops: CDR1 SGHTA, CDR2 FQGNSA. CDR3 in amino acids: CASSSRNQGTDGTYEQYF. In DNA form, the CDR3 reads TGTGCCAGCAGCTCTCGAAACCAGGGGACAGATGGTACCTACGAGCAGTACTTC.

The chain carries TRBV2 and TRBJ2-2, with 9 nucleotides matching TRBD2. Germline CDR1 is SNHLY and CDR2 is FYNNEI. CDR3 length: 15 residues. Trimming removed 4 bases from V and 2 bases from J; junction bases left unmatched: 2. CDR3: CASSGSGSNTGELFF. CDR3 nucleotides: TGTGCCAGCAGTGGTAGCGGGAGTAACACCGGGGAGCTGTTTTTT.

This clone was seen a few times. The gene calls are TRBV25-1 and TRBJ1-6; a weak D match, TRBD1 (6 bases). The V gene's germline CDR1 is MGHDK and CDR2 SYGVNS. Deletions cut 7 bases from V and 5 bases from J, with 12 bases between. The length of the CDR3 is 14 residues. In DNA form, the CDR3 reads TGTGCCAGCAATTTACAGGGAGATAATTCACCCCTCCACTTT. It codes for CASNLQGDNSPLHF.

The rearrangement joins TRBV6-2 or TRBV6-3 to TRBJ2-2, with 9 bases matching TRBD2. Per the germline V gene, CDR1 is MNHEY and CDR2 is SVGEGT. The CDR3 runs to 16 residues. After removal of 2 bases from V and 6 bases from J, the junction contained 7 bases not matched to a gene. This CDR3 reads CASSYQAGGLSGELFF. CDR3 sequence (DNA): TGTGCCAGCAGTTACCAGGCGGGGGGGCTCTCCGGGGAGCTGTTTTTT.

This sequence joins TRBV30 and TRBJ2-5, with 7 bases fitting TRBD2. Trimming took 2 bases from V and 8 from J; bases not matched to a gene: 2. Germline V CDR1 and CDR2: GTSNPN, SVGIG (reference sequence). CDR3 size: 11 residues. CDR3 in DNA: TGTGCCTGGAGTTGGGAGGGAACCCAGTACTTC. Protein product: CAWSWEGTQYF.

The CDR3 coding sequence is TGCGCCAGCAGCTTGGCATCAGGGAGGCGGTACGAGCAGTACTTC. Translated, it gives CASSLASGRRYEQYF. The chain uses TRBV5-1 and TRBJ2-7; D is possibly TRBD2 (6 bases). Trimming stripped 0 bases from V and 4 bases from J, with 14 bases between. Germline-derived CDR1 and CDR2 are SGHRS and YFSETQ. This CDR3 contains 15 residues.

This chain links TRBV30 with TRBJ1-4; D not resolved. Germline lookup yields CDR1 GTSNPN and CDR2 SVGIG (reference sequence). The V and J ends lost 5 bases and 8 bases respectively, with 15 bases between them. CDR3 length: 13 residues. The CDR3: CAWGVTRGEKLFF. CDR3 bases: TGTGCCTGGGGGGTTACAAGAGGGGAAAAACTGTTTTTT.